These 19 T cell receptor beta chains were sequenced from one sample in a study of blood T cell repertoires in COVID-19. Assay used: immunoSEQ multiplex PCR; TCRdb lists only in-frame clones, some missing. The profile shows around 300,000 clones, approximately 90% of them singletons. Sequencing was done on a sample of peripheral blood. The source of these receptors is a woman aged 45-59 years with active or convalescent COVID-19.

This chain links TRBV6-1 with TRBJ2-3; 8 nucleotides match TRBD1. The length of the CDR3 is 19 residues. V gave up 4 bases and J gave up 2 bases; unmatched junction bases: 17. Germline CDR1 is MNHNS and CDR2 is SASEGT. The CDR3 nucleotides are TGTGCCAGCAGTGCGGCAGGGGGCGCCAGCACAGGATACACAGATACGCAGTATTTT. It encodes CASSAAGGASTGYTDTQYF.

This clone showed up just once. The chain combines TRBV30 with TRBJ1-2; 9 positions agree with TRBD1. The junction had 5 bases not matched to a gene; V was cut back by 5 bases and J by 4 bases. The CDR3 length is 13 residues. Germline-derived CDR1 and CDR2 are GTSNPN and SVGIG (reference sequence). The CDR3 DNA reads TGTGCCTGGGAGGGACAGGGAACCTATGGCTACACCTTC. It yields the protein CAWEGQGTYGYTF.

This clone showed up just once. The chain links TRBV19 to TRBJ1-2; D is unresolved. The V gene's germline CDR1 is LNHDA and CDR2 SQIVND (reference sequence). V dropped 4 bases and J dropped 2 bases, with 23 bases sitting between them. The CDR3 runs to 18 residues. This chain's CDR3 is CASSRRPSDTRPNYGYTF. The CDR3 DNA sequence: TGTGCCAGTAGTAGAAGGCCCTCAGACACCAGGCCAAACTATGGCTACACCTTC. The complete variable domain, with remaining parts taken from reference TRBV19 and TRBJ1-2, reads DGGITQSPKYLFRKEGQNVTLSCEQNLNHDAMYWYRQDPGQGLRLIYYSQIVNDFQKGDIAEGYSVSREKKESFPLTVTSAQKNPTAFYLCASSRRPSDTRPNYGYTFGSGTRLTVV.

In regard to this clone: Within the sample, other DNA sequences also encode this same CDR3. The chain uses TRBV7-3 and TRBJ2-1, with D possibly TRBD1 on 6 matching bases. The germline V gene encodes CDR1 SGHTA and CDR2 FQGTGA. Trimming cost V 5 bases and J 8 bases, with 10 bases left between them. The CDR3 has 12 residues. CDR3 sequence (DNA): TGTGCCAGCAGCCCTGGGGGCGATGAGCAGTTCTTC. This encodes CASSPGGDEQFF.

CDR3 region: CASSQDPDSEKLFF. CDR3 DNA: TGTGCCAGCAGCCAAGATCCGGACAGCGAAAAACTGTTTTTT. J is TRBJ1-4 and V is TRBV4-2, with a weak D call TRBD1 (6 bases). The germline V gene encodes CDR1 LGHNA and CDR2 YNFKEQ. The CDR3 runs to 14 residues. The V gene lost 0 bases and the J gene lost 8 bases, with 10 bases spanning the gap.

This clone appeared a single time. The chain joins TRBV5-4 to TRBJ2-1; the match to TRBD2 covers 8 bases. CDR3 size: 15 residues. With 5 bases clipped from V and 0 bases from J, the junction kept 4 bases outside the gene matches. CDR1 is SGHNT and CDR2 is YYREEE in the germline V gene (reference sequence). The CDR3, as DNA: TGTGCCAGCAGTTCGGGGGGGGGCTCCTACAATGAGCAGTTCTTC. Encoded protein: CASSSGGGSYNEQFF.

This clone was counted a single time. This rearrangement joins TRBV30 to TRBJ2-3, with D perhaps matching TRBD2 (6 bases). V dropped 2 bases and J dropped 6 bases, with 18 bases sitting between them. The V gene's germline CDR1 is GTSNPN and CDR2 SVGIG (reference sequence). The CDR3 totals 15 residues. CDR3 sequence reads: CAWSPGGGGRDTQYF. CDR3 sequence (DNA): TGTGCCTGGAGTCCCGGTGGGGGTGGGAGGGATACGCAGTATTTT.

V gene TRBV7-8 combines with J gene TRBJ2-7, with 8 bases aligning to TRBD2. Germline lookup yields CDR1 SGHVS and CDR2 FQNEAQ. Unmatched junction bases numbered 18, after V lost 5 bases and J lost 0 bases. This CDR3 has 19 amino acids. The DNA of the CDR3 is TGTGCCAGCAGCCGCGCTCAACGGGGGGGGACCCTCAACTCCTACGAGCAGTACTTC. Encoded protein: CASSRAQRGGTLNSYEQYF.

DNA of the CDR3: TGTGCCAGCAGTTCCGACAGGGCGCAAGAGACCCAGTACTTC. It specifies CASSSDRAQETQYF. The chain is built from TRBV2 and TRBJ2-5; 7 bases fit TRBD1. The CDR3 consists of 14 residues. Germline trimming cut 5 bases from V and 2 bases from J; bases unmatched to any gene: 5. Germline CDR1 and CDR2: SNHLY and FYNNEI.

The chain combines TRBV7-8 with TRBJ1-5, with D perhaps matching TRBD1 (5 bases). This CDR3 contains 18 residues. Trimming took 1 base from V and 5 from J, leaving 21 bases between them. Per germline, CDR1 SGHVS and CDR2 FQNEAQ. CDR3: CASSLVLGGPGAHQPQHF. In DNA, the CDR3 is TGTGCCAGCAGCTTAGTTTTGGGAGGGCCCGGGGCCCATCAGCCCCAGCATTTT.

The chain joins TRBV6-1 to TRBJ2-7; D is unclear. CDR1 is MNHNS and CDR2 is SASEGT in the germline V gene. The CDR3 is 15 residues long. V lost 1 base and J lost 0, with 10 bases in between. The CDR3 bases are TGTGCCAGCAGTGAAGAGTACCTGAGCTCCTACGAGCAGTACTTC. This gives the protein CASSEEYLSSYEQYF.

In its sample, this clone was seen once. The genes are TRBV6-4 and TRBJ2-1; the match to TRBD2 covers 9 bases. The CDR3 has 14 amino acids. J was trimmed by 10 bases and V by 7 bases; bases with no gene match: 11. CDR1 is MRHNA, CDR2 SNTAGT, per germline. CDR3 sequence: CASKRSSGVEEQFF. The CDR3 region has the DNA TGTGCCAGCAAAAGGTCTAGCGGGGTGGAAGAGCAGTTCTTC.

J is TRBJ2-7 and V is TRBV18, with 10 bases identical to TRBD1. This CDR3 is 14 amino acids long. J was trimmed by 5 bases and V by 6 bases; bases with no gene match: 7. The V gene's germline CDR1 is KGHSH and CDR2 LQKENI. The CDR3 DNA sequence: TGTGCCAGCTCTCCCACCGGGACAGGGGACGAGCAGTACTTC. Protein sequence: CASSPTGTGDEQYF.

The chain couples TRBV7-3 to TRBJ1-1; unclear D gene. Trimming stripped 3 bases from V and 5 bases from J, with 10 bases between. The CDR3 length is 13 residues. CDR1 and CDR2 (germline): SGHTA, FQGTGA. The CDR3 protein is CASSFGSGTEAFF. CDR3 in DNA: TGTGCCAGCAGCTTTGGGTCGGGTACTGAAGCTTTCTTT.

The CDR3 region has the DNA TGTGCCAGCAGTTTTTTGGGAAGGGACAGGGTTGTGGAGCAGTACTTC. Amino acid sequence: CASSFLGRDRVVEQYF. This chain uses TRBV28 with TRBJ2-7; 9 nucleotides align to TRBD1. This CDR3 contains 16 residues. V lost 3 bases to trimming and J lost 7 bases; unmatched junction nucleotides: 13. Germline CDR1 MDHEN, CDR2 SYDVKM.

V and J are TRBV2 and TRBJ1-5, with D uncertain. This CDR3 has 16 residues. Germline lookup yields CDR1 SNHLY and CDR2 FYNNEI. Between the trimmed V and J ends, which lost 6 bases and 2 bases, there was a span of 17 bases. The CDR3 coding sequence is TGTGCCAGCAGCCCCGGAGACGGGATAGGCAATCAGCCCCAGCATTTT. This sequence encodes CASSPGDGIGNQPQHF. The full variable domain, in which reference TRBV2 and TRBJ1-5 provide the parts outside the CDR3, is EPEVTQTPSHQVTQMGQEVILRCVPISNHLYFYWYRQILGQKVEFLVSFYNNEISEKSEIFDDQFSVERPDGSNFTLKIRSTKLEDSAMYFCASSPGDGIGNQPQHFGDGTRLSIL.

This rearrangement joins TRBV28 to TRBJ2-7; a weak D match, TRBD2 (6 bases). This CDR3 is built from 16 residues. The germline V gene has CDR1 MDHEN and CDR2 SYDVKM. Trimming took 2 bases from V and 6 from J, leaving 20 bases between them. For the CDR3, the DNA is TGTGCCAGCAGTTTACCGGGACTCCTGGAATTAAGCGAGCAGTACTTC. Amino acid sequence: CASSLPGLLELSEQYF.

The V gene is TRBV10-3, the J gene TRBJ1-2; TRBD1 might be the D (6 bases). With 4 bases removed from V and 4 bases from J, the gap between germline ends came to 10 bases. The CDR3 consists of 13 residues. Germline lookup yields CDR1 ENHRY and CDR2 SYGVKD. Here the CDR3 DNA reads TGTGCCATCAGTGGAATAGGGGGCTATGGCTACACCTTC. Translating gives CAISGIGGYGYTF.

This clone was observed once. This sequence joins TRBV29-1 and TRBJ2-1; D is ambiguous. The CDR3 is 10 residues long. Germline loops: CDR1 SQVTM, CDR2 ANQGSEA. V gave up 4 bases and J gave up 6 bases, with 4 bases separating them. CDR3 amino acids: CSVGGNEQFF. CDR3 nucleotide sequence: TGCAGCGTTGGCGGCAATGAGCAGTTCTTC.